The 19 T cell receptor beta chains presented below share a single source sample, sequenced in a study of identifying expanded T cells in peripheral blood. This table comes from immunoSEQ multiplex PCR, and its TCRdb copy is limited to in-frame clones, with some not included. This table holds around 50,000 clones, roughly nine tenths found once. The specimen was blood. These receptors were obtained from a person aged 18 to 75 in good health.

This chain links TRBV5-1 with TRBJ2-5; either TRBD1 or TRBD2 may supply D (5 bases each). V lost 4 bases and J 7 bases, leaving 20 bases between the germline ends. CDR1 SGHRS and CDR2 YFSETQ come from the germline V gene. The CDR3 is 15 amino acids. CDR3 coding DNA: TGCGCCAGCAGCCCAGACCTCACTAGGGGCGTGACCCAGTACTTC. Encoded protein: CASSPDLTRGVTQYF.

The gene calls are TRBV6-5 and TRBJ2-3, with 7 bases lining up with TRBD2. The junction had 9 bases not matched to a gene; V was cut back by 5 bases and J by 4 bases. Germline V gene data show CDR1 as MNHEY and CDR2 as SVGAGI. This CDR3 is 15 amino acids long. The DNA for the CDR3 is TGTGCCAGCAGTCTAGGGTCTAGCGGACCAGATACGCAGTATTTT. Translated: CASSLGSSGPDTQYF.

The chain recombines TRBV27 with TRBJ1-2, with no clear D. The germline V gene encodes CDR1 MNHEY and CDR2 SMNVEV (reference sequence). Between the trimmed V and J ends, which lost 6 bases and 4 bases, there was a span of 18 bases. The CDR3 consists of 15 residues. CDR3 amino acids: CASSLTPATLYGYTF. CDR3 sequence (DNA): TGTGCCAGCAGCCTGACACCCGCCACCCTCTATGGCTACACCTTC.

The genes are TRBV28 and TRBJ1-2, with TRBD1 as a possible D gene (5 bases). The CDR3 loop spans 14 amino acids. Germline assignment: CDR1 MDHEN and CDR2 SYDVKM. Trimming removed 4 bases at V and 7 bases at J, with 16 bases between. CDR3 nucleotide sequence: TGTGCCAGCAGTTCTTTCACCGGGGCCCGTGGCTACACCTTC. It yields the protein CASSSFTGARGYTF.

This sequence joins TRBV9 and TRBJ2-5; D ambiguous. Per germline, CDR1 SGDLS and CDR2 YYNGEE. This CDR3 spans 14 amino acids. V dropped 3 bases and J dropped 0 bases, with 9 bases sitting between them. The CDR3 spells CASSARVYQETQYF. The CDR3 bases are TGTGCCAGCAGCGCCCGGGTGTACCAAGAGACCCAGTACTTC.

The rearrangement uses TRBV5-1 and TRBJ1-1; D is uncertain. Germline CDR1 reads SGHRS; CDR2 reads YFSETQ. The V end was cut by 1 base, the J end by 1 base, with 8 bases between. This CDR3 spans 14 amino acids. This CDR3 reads CASSLWEGNTEAFF. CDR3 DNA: TGCGCCAGCAGCTTGTGGGAGGGGAACACTGAAGCTTTCTTT.

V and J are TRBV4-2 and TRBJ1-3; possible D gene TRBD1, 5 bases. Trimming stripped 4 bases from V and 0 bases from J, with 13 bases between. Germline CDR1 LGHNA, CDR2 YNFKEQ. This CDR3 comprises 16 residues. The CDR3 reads CASSPWDGDSGNTIYF. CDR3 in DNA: TGTGCCAGCAGCCCCTGGGACGGAGACTCTGGAAACACCATATATTTT.

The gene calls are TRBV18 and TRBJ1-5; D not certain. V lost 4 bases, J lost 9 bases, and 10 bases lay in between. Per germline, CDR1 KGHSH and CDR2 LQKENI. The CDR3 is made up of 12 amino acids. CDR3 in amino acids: CASSQERGPQHF. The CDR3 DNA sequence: TGTGCCAGCTCACAGGAGCGTGGGCCCCAGCATTTT.

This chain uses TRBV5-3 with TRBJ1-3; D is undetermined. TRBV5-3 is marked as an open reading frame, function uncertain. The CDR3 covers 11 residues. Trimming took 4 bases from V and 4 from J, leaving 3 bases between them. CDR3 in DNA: TGTGCCAGAAGCCGGGGAAACACCATATATTTT. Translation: CARSRGNTIYF.

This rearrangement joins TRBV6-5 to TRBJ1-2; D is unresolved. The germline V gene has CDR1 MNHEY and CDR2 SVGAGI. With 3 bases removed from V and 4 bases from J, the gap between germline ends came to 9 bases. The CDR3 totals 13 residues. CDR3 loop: CASSYLGLYGYTF. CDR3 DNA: TGTGCCAGCAGTTATTTAGGTCTCTATGGCTACACCTTC.

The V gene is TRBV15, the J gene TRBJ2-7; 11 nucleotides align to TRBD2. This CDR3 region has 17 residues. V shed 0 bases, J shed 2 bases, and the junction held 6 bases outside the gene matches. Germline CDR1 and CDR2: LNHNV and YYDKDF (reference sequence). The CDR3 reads CATSRERLAGTPYEQYF. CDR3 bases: TGTGCCACCAGCAGAGAGAGACTAGCGGGGACCCCCTACGAGCAGTACTTC.

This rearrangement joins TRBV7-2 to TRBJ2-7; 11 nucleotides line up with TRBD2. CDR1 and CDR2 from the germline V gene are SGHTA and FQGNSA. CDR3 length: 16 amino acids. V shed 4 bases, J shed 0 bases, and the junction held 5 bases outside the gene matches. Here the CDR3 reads CASSSLAGGTSYEQYF. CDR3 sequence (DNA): TGTGCCAGCAGCTCCCTAGCGGGGGGCACCTCCTACGAGCAGTACTTC. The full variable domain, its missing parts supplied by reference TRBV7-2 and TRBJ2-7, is GAGVSQSPSNKVTEKGKDVELRCDPISGHTALYWYRQSLGQGLEFLIYFQGNSAPDKSGLPSDRFSAERTGGSVSTLTIQRTQQEDSAVYLCASSSLAGGTSYEQYFGPGTRLTVT.

CDR3 in amino acids: CASSPGWGRQTNYGYTF. For the CDR3, the DNA is TGTGCCAGCAGCCCAGGATGGGGGAGACAGACTAACTATGGCTACACCTTC. This chain connects TRBV9 to TRBJ1-2; maybe TRBD1 (5 bases). CDR3 length equals 17 residues. The V end was cut by 4 bases, the J end by 0 bases, with 19 bases between. The germline V gene has CDR1 SGDLS and CDR2 YYNGEE.

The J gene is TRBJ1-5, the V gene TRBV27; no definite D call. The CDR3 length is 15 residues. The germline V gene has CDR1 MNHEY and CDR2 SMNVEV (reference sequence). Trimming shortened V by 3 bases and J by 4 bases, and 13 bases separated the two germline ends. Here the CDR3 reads CASSFVGSGNQPQHF. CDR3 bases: TGTGCCAGCAGTTTCGTCGGGAGTGGGAATCAGCCCCAGCATTTT.

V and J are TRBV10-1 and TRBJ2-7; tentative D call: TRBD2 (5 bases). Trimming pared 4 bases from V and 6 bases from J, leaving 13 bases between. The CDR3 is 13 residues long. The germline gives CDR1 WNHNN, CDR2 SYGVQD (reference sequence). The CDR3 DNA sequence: TGCGCCAGCAGTGTGGACCCGAGCGGCGAGCAGTACTTC. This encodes CASSVDPSGEQYF.

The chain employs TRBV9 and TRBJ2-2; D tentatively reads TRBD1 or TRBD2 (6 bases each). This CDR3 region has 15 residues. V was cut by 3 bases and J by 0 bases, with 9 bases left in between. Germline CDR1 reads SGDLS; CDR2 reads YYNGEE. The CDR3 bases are TGTGCCAGCAGCGCGGGGGCCTCGAACACCGGGGAGCTGTTTTTT. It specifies CASSAGASNTGELFF.

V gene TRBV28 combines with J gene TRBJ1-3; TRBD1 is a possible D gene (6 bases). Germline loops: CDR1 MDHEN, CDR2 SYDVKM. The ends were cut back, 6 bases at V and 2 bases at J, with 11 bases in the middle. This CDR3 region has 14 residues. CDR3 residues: CASREGGPGNTIYF. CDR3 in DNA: TGTGCCAGCAGGGAAGGGGGTCCTGGAAACACCATATATTTT.

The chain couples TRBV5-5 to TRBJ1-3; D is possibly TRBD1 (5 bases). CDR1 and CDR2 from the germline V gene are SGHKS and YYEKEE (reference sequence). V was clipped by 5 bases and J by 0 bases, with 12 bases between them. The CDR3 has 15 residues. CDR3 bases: TGTGCCAGCAGTAGGGACGGGGGCTCTGGAAACACCATATATTTT. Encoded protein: CASSRDGGSGNTIYF.

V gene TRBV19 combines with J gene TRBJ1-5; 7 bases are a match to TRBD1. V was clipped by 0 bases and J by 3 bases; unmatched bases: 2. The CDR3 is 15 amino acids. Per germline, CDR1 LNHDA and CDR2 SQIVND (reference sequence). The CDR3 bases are TGTGCCAGTAGTATAGAGACAGGGCCCAATCAGCCCCAGCATTTT. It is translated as CASSIETGPNQPQHF.